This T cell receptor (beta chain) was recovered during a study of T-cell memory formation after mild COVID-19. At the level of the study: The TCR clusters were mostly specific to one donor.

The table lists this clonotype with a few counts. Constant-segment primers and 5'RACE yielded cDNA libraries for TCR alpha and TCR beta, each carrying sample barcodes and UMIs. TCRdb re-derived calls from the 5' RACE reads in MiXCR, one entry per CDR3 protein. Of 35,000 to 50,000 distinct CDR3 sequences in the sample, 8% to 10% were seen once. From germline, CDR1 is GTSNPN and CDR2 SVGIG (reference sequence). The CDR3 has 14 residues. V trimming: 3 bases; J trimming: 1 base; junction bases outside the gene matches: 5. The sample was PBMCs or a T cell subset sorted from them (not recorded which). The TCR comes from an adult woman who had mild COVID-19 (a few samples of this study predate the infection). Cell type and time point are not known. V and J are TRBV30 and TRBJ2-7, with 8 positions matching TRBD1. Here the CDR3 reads CAWSTGQGSYEQYF. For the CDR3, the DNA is TGTGCCTGGAGCACCGGACAGGGATCCTACGAGCAGTACTTC.